Below are 17 T cell receptor beta chains sequenced from a single sample in a study of blood T cell repertoires in COVID-19. TCRdb keeps only in-frame clones here, not all; method: immunoSEQ multiplex PCR. The table has roughly 190,000 clones, around 89% seen once; the top ten hold less than 0.85%. Input material: PBMCs or T cells enriched from blood (not recorded which). The receptors were gathered from a woman in her late teens or twenties who had recovered from COVID-19.

The chain joins TRBV1 to TRBJ2-2; TRBD2, as called in the table, went unchecked against the DNA. TRBV1 is flagged as a pseudogene. This CDR3 is 16 amino acids long. Here the CDR3 DNA reads TGCACCAGCAGCCGGGACCGGGAGGGCCTCCCCGGGGAGCTGTTTTTT. Translated, it gives CTSSRDREGLPGELFF.

This chain uses TRBV12-3 or TRBV12-4 with TRBJ2-7; D not certain. Trimming took 5 bases from V and 2 from J, leaving 10 bases between them. This CDR3 spans 13 amino acids. The CDR3 DNA reads TGTGCCAGCAGTCCCTATTTGACCTACGAGCAGTACTTC. This encodes CASSPYLTYEQYF.

This rearrangement joins TRBV29-1 to TRBJ1-2; no firm D call. The CDR3 has 19 amino acids. Germline CDR1 and CDR2: SQVTM and ANQGSEA. Trimming removed 0 bases at V and 6 bases at J, with 29 bases between. The CDR3 loop is CSVEDLRSDARGPVDGYTF. CDR3 bases: TGCAGCGTTGAAGATCTAAGAAGTGATGCGCGGGGTCCCGTTGATGGCTACACCTTC.

The chain couples TRBV6-6 to TRBJ1-2, with TRBD1 matching over 7 bases. This CDR3 is 15 amino acids long. Germline V lookup: CDR1 MNHNY, CDR2 SVGAGI (reference sequence). Trimming at V came to 4 bases and at J to 6 bases, leaving 11 bases not matched to a gene. The CDR3: CASSSGTEDVNGYTF. The CDR3 nucleotides are TGTGCCAGCAGTTCCGGGACAGAAGATGTTAATGGCTACACCTTC.

This clone was recorded only once. Here the CDR3 DNA reads TGTGCCAGCAGCCAAGGTGCCCTGAGGGATTACAATGAGCAGTTCTTC. Protein product: CASSQGALRDYNEQFF. The V and J genes are TRBV14 and TRBJ2-1; perhaps TRBD2 as D (5 bases). Trimming removed 1 base from V and 4 bases from J, with 14 bases in between. The CDR3 has 16 residues. CDR1 and CDR2 from the germline V gene are SGHDN and FVKESK.

The V and J genes are TRBV9 and TRBJ1-3; D is unresolved. The germline CDR1 and CDR2 sequences are SGDLS and YYNGEE. This CDR3 region has 14 residues. Trimming took off 2 bases at V and 0 bases at J, with 6 bases between the two ends. The CDR3 loop reads CASSVLSSGNTIYF. Here the CDR3 DNA reads TGTGCCAGCAGCGTGCTTAGCTCTGGAAACACCATATATTTT.

The V gene is TRBV28, the J gene TRBJ2-3; no reliable D call. Germline assignment: CDR1 MDHEN and CDR2 SYDVKM. This CDR3 contains 14 residues. Between the trimmed V and J ends, which lost 5 bases and 7 bases, there was a span of 16 bases. The CDR3 DNA is TGTGCCAGCAGTAGAACTCCCGCCCTAAATACGCAGTATTTT. It codes for CASSRTPALNTQYF. Full variable domain (outside the CDR3, taken from reference TRBV28 and TRBJ2-3): DVKVTQSSRYLVKRTGEKVFLECVQDMDHENMFWYRQDPGLGLRLIYFSYDVKMKEKGDIPEGYSVSREKKERFSLILESASTNQTSMYLCASSRTPALNTQYFGPGTRLTVL.

About this clone itself: Germline is not matched at one junction end, which may reflect a read error. The chain has TRBV3-1 (or the pseudogene TRBV3-2) and TRBJ1-1, with 9 nucleotides matching TRBD1. CDR1 is LGHDT and CDR2 is YNNKEL in the germline V gene (reference sequence). The CDR3 loop spans 13 amino acids. The CDR3 region has the DNA TGTGCCAGCACCCAACAGGGGGCAGGTGAAGCTTTCTTT. Translation: CASTQQGAGEAFF.

The J gene is TRBJ2-7, the V gene TRBV7-9; TRBD2 matches at 13 bases. CDR3 length equals 17 residues. Trimming at V came to 4 bases and at J to 0 bases, leaving 6 bases not matched to a gene. Germline V CDR1 and CDR2: SEHNR, FQNEAQ (reference sequence). The CDR3, as DNA: TGTGCCAGCAGCTCGGGACTAGCGGGACGTTACTCCTACGAGCAGTACTTC. Translated: CASSSGLAGRYSYEQYF.

The rearrangement links TRBV25-1 to TRBJ1-1; TRBD1 is a possible D gene (6 bases). Germline lookup yields CDR1 MGHDK and CDR2 SYGVNS. The CDR3 spans 15 residues. Trimming stripped 4 bases from V and 0 bases from J, with 12 bases between. CDR3 sequence (DNA): TGTGCCAGCAGTGGGGCGGGGGGGCTGAACACTGAAGCTTTCTTT. Its protein product is CASSGAGGLNTEAFF.

The V and J genes are TRBV10-3 and TRBJ2-7; 10 bases align to TRBD2. J was trimmed by 2 bases and V by 3 bases; bases with no gene match: 7. Germline loops: CDR1 ENHRY, CDR2 SYGVKD. This CDR3 has 16 residues. The CDR3 nucleotides read TGTGCCATCAGTGAATCACTAGCGGGGACCACCTACGAGCAGTACTTC. It translates to CAISESLAGTTYEQYF.

This chain uses TRBV5-6 with TRBJ2-2; TRBD2 matches 13 bases. Germline V gene sequence: CDR1 SGHDT, CDR2 YYEEEE. Trimming cost V 3 bases and J 2 bases; bases outside gene matches: 4. CDR3 length equals 17 residues. CDR3 nucleotides: TGTGCCAGCAGCTGGGGACTAGCGGGACTTAACACCGGGGAGCTGTTTTTT. Encoded protein: CASSWGLAGLNTGELFF.

The rearrangement uses TRBV28 and TRBJ2-7, with a weak D call TRBD2 (6 bases). The V end lost 6 bases, the J end lost 3 bases, and 12 bases lay between the germline ends. Per germline, CDR1 MDHEN and CDR2 SYDVKM. The CDR3 totals 13 residues. Written as DNA, the CDR3 is TGTGCCAGCAGAACGGGAGTCCGCTACGAGCAGTACTTC. Translating gives CASRTGVRYEQYF. The full variable domain, completed using reference TRBV28 and TRBJ2-7, is DVKVTQSSRYLVKRTGEKVFLECVQDMDHENMFWYRQDPGLGLRLIYFSYDVKMKEKGDIPEGYSVSREKKERFSLILESASTNQTSMYLCASRTGVRYEQYFGPGTRLTVT.

The CDR3 sequence: CASSDPRVEETQYF. CDR3 coding DNA: TGCGCCAGCAGTGACCCCAGGGTAGAAGAGACCCAGTACTTC. The chain is built from TRBV10-1 and TRBJ2-5, with a possible D match to TRBD1 (5 bases). Trimming shortened V by 3 bases and J by 3 bases, and 11 bases separated the two germline ends. Per germline, CDR1 WNHNN and CDR2 SYGVQD (reference sequence). This CDR3 is 14 amino acids long.

The chain combines TRBV18 with TRBJ1-1; TRBD1 matches at 7 bases. J gave up 1 base and V 3 bases, and 11 bases lay outside the gene matches. The germline V gene encodes CDR1 KGHSH and CDR2 LQKENI. This CDR3 spans 17 amino acids. CDR3 DNA sequence: TGTGCCAGCTCACCCGCAACAACAGGGGCGGGGAACACTGAAGCTTTCTTT. It yields the protein CASSPATTGAGNTEAFF.

This chain uses TRBV7-3 with TRBJ1-6; D possibly corresponds to TRBD1 (6 bases). CDR1 and CDR2 (germline): SGHTA, FQGTGA. The V and J ends lost 3 bases and 8 bases respectively, with 14 bases between them. The CDR3 contains 15 residues. In nucleotides, the CDR3 is TGTGCCAGCAGCTTGACCGGGACAAGGGATTCACCCCTCCACTTT. Its translation: CASSLTGTRDSPLHF.

V gene TRBV18 combines with J gene TRBJ1-4; TRBD1 might be the D (5 bases). Trimming took off 0 bases at V and 8 bases at J, with 10 bases between the two ends. The CDR3 length is 14 residues. CDR1 is KGHSH, CDR2 LQKENI, per germline. The CDR3, as DNA: TGTGCCAGCTCACCACCCCGTGGGGGGGAAAAACTGTTTTTT. The encoded protein is CASSPPRGGEKLFF.